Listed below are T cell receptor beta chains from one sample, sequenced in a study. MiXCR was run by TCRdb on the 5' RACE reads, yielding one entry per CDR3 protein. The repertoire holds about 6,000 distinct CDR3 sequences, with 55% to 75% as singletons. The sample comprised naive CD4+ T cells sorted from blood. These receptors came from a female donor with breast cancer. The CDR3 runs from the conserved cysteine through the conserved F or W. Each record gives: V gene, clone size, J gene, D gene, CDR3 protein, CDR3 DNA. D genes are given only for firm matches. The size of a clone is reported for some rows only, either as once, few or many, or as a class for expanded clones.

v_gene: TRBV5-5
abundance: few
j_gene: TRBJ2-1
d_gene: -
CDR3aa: CASSFMDEQFF
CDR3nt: TGTGCCAGCAGCTTTATGGATGAGCAGTTCTTC

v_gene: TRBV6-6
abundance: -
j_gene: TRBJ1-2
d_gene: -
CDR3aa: CASSTIGAGGYTF
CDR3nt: TGTGCCAGCAGTACCATAGGGGCGGGTGGCTACACCTTC

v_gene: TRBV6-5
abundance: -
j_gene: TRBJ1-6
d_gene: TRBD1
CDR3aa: CASSYEGQGNSPLHF
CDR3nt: TGTGCCAGCAGTTACGAGGGACAGGGGAATTCACCCCTCCACTTT

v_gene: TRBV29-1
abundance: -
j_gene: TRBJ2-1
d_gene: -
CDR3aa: CSVKFRGRGYNEQFF
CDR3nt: TGCAGCGTGAAGTTTAGGGGAAGGGGTTACAATGAGCAGTTCTTC

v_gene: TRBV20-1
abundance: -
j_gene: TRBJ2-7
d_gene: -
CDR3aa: CSALTANSGYEQYF
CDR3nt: TGCAGTGCCCTTACAGCCAATTCGGGCTACGAGCAGTACTTC

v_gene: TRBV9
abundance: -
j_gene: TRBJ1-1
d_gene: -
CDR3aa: CASSVAGVGVRTEAFF
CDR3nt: TGTGCCAGCAGCGTAGCGGGCGTAGGGGTCAGGACTGAAGCTTTCTTT

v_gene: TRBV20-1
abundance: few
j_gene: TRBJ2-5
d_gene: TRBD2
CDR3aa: CSARDWGGGETQYF
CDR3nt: TGCAGTGCTAGAGATTGGGGGGGAGGAGAGACCCAGTACTTC

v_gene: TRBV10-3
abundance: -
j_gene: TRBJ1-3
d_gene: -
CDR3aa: CAISEDTIDGNTIYF
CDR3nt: TGTGCCATCAGTGAGGACACAATCGACGGAAACACCATATATTTT

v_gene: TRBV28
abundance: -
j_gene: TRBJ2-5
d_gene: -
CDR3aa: CASSGAHRKETQYF
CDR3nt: TGTGCCAGCAGCGGCGCCCACCGCAAGGAGACCCAGTACTTC

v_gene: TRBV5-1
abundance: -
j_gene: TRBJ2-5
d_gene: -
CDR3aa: CASSPQWAETQYF
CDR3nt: TGCGCCAGCAGCCCGCAGTGGGCAGAGACCCAGTACTTC

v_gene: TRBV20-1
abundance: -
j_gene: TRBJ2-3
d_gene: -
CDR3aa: CSASHRDTQYF
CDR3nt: TGCAGTGCTAGCCACAGGGATACGCAGTATTTT

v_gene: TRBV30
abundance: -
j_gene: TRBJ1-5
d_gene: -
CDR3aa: CAWSNGQTYSNQPQHF
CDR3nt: TGTGCCTGGAGTAATGGACAGACATATAGCAATCAGCCCCAGCATTTT

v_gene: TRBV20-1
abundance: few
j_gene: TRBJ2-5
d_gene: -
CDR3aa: CSGQPSLETQYF
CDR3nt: TGCAGTGGTCAGCCGAGCCTGGAGACCCAGTACTTC

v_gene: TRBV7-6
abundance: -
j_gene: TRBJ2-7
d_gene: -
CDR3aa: CASSFGGLLSSYEQYF
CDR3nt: TGTGCCAGCAGCTTTGGGGGACTCTTAAGTTCCTACGAGCAGTACTTC

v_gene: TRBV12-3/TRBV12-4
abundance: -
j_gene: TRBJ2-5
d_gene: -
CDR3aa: CVSSPRGGTMETQYF
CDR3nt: TGTGTCAGCAGTCCTAGAGGGGGGACGATGGAGACCCAGTACTTC

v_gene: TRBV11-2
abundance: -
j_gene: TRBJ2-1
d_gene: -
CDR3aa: CASSLGYEQFF
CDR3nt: TGTGCCAGCAGCTTGGGTTATGAGCAGTTCTTC

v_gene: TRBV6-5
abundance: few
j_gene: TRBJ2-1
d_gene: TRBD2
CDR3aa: CASSREQGAAGLAGGWNEQFF
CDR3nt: TGTGCCAGCAGCAGGGAACAGGGGGCGGCGGGACTAGCGGGAGGTTGGAATGAGCAGTTCTTC

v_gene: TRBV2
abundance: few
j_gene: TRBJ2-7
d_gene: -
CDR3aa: CASSEERTSYEQYF
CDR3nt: TGTGCCAGCAGTGAAGAGCGTACCTCCTACGAGCAGTACTTC

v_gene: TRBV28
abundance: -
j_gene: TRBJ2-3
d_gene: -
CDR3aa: CASSLYIEGPGDVPDTQYF
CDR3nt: TGTGCCAGCAGTTTATATATTGAGGGCCCAGGAGATGTCCCAGATACGCAGTATTTT

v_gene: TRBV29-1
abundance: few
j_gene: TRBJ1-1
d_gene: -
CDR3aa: CSVRQPSTEAFF
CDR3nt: TGCAGCGTAAGACAGCCAAGCACTGAAGCTTTCTTT

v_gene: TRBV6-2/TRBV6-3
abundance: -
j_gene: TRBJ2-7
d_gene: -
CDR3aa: CASSPDRVVHEQYF
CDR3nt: TGTGCCAGCAGCCCCGACCGAGTAGTCCACGAGCAGTACTTC

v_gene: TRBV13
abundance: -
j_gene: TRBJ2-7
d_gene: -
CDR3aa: CASSLGRQSYEQYF
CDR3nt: TGTGCCAGCAGCCTGGGACGGCAATCCTACGAGCAGTACTTC

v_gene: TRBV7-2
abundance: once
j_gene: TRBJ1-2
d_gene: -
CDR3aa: CASSLVAGWGYTF
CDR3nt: TGTGCCAGCAGCTTAGTTGCGGGGTGGGGCTACACCTTC

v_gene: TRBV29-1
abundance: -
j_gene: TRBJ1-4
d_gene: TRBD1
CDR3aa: CSVADRGREKLFF
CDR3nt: TGCAGCGTTGCGGACAGGGGGAGGGAAAAACTGTTTTTT

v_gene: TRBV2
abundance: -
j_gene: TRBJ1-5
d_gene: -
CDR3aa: CASSVGESNQPQHF
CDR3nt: TGTGCCAGCAGTGTTGGGGAAAGCAATCAGCCCCAGCATTTT

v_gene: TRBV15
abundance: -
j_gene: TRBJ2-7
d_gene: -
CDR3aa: CATSRDWQEQYF
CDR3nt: TGTGCCACCAGCAGAGATTGGCAGGAGCAGTACTTC

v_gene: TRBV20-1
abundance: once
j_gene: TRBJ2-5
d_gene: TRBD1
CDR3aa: CSAVPGQGTDGTQYF
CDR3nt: TGCAGTGCTGTCCCGGGACAGGGTACGGACGGGACCCAGTACTTC

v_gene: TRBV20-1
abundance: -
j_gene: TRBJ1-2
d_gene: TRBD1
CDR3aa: CSAYRQGGGNYGYTF
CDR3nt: TGCAGTGCTTACAGACAGGGTGGAGGTAACTATGGCTACACCTTC

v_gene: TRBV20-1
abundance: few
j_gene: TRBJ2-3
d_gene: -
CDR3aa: CSAPGEVSDTQYF
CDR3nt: TGCAGCGCCCCGGGAGAAGTATCAGATACGCAGTATTTT

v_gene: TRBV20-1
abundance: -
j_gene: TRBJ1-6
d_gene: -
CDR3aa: CSARTGGRGGSPLHF
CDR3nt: TGCAGTGCTAGGACAGGCGGCCGAGGGGGTTCACCCCTCCACTTT

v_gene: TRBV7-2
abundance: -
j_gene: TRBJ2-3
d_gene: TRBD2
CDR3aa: CASTWTSGSTDTQYF
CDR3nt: TGTGCCAGCACCTGGACTAGCGGGAGCACAGATACGCAGTATTTT

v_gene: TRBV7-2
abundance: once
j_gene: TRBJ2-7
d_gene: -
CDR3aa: CASSTPGLMSNF
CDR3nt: TGTGCCAGCAGCACCCCAGGACTGATGTCGAACTTC

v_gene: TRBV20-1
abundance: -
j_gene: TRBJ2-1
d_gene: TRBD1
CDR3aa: CSARTTGEKSYNEQFF
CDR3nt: TGCAGTGCTCGGACCACAGGGGAGAAATCCTACAATGAGCAGTTCTTC

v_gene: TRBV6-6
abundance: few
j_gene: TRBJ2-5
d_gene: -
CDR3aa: CASTKGHPRETQYF
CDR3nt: TGTGCCAGCACTAAGGGACACCCGCGAGAGACCCAGTACTTC

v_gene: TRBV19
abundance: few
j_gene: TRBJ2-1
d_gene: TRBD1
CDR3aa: CASNSGTGYNEQFF
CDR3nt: TGTGCCAGTAACTCCGGGACAGGATACAATGAGCAGTTCTTC

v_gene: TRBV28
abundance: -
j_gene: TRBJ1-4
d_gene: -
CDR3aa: CASSFLISNEELFF
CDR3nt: TGTGCCAGCAGTTTCCTCATTTCTAATGAAGAACTGTTTTTT

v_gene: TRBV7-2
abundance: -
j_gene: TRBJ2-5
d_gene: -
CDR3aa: CASSLETQRQETQYF
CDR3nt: TGTGCCAGCAGCTTAGAGACACAGCGGCAAGAGACCCAGTACTTC

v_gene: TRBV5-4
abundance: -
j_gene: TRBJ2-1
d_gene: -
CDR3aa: CASSSPTRGRGGEQFF
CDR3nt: TGTGCCAGCAGCTCCCCGACTAGGGGGAGGGGTGGTGAGCAGTTCTTC

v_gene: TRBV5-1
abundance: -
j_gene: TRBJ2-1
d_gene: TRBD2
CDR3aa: CATSKRGGDEQFF
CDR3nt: TGCGCCACCTCTAAGCGGGGCGGGGATGAGCAGTTCTTC